This T cell receptor (beta chain) was identified during a study of blood T cell repertoires in COVID-19. Study details: Collection of acute and convalescent COVID-19 samples took place in the United States, Italy and Spain.

The CDR3 is 13 amino acids. The V end was cut by 6 bases, the J end by 4 bases, with 9 bases between. The germline gives CDR1 MNHEY, CDR2 SVGAGI. In the original workflow: How many nucleated cells were present was estimated from reference gene primer amplification. Assay: immunoSEQ multiplex PCR; the TCRdb copy retains only in-frame clones and omits some. The D gene and trimming were derived from the DNA, and the V and J assignments and clone size from that table. The data contain over 250,000 clones, about nine tenths of them singletons. Recruitment covered roughly 22 US areas and drew participants whose ages spanned roughly 18 to 89 years. The recovered donors of Cohort 3 showed two negative PCRs, clearance, or symptom resolution.

Sequences were obtained from PBMCs or T cells enriched from blood (not recorded which). The receptor was derived from a woman aged 60-70 years who had recovered from COVID-19. The V call is TRBV6-5, the J call TRBJ2-2; D is uncertain. CDR3 protein: CASRFLATGELFF. CDR3 nucleotides: TGTGCCAGCAGGTTCTTAGCCACCGGGGAGCTGTTTTTT.